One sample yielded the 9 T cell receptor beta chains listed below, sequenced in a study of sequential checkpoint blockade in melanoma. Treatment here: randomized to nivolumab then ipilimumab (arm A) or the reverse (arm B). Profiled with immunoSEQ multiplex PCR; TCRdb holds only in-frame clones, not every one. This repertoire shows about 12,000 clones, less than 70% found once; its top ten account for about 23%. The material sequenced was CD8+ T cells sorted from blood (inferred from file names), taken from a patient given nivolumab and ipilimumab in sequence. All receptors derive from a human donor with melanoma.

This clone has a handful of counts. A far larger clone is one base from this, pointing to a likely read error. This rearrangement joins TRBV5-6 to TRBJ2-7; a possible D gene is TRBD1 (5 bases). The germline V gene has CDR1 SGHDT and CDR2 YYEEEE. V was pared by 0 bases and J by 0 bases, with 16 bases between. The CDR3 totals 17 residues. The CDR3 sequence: CASSLVRGRVGSYEQYF. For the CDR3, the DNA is TGTGCCAGCAGCTTGGTAAGGGGCAGGGTTGGCTCCTACGAGCAGTACTTC.

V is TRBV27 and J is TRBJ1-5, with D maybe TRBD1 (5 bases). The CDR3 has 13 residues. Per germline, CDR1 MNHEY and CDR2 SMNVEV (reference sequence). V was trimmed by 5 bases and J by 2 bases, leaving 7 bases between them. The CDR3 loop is CASSPRGNQPQHF. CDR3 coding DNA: TGTGCCAGCAGTCCCAGGGGCAATCAGCCCCAGCATTTT.

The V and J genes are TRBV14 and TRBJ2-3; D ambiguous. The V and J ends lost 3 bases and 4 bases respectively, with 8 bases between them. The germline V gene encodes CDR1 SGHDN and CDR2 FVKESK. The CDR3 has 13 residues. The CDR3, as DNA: TGTGCCAGCAGCCAGAAAGCCCCAGATACGCAGTATTTT. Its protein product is CASSQKAPDTQYF. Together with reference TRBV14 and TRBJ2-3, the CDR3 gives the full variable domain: EAGVTQFPSHSVIEKGQTVTLRCDPISGHDNLYWYRRVMGKEIKFLLHFVKESKQDESGMPNNRFLAERTGGTYSTLKVQPAELEDSGVYFCASSQKAPDTQYFGPGTRLTVL.

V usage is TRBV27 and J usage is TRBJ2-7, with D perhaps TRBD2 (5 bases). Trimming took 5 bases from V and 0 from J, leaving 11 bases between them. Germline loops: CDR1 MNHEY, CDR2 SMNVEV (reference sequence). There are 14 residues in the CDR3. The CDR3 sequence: CASSETGSSYEQYF. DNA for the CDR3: TGTGCCAGCAGTGAGACGGGGAGCTCCTACGAGCAGTACTTC.

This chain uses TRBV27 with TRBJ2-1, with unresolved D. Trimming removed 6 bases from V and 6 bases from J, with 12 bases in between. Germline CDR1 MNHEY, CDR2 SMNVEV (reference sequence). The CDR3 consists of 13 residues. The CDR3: CASSPPGFNEQFF. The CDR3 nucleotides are TGTGCCAGCAGCCCCCCCGGGTTCAATGAGCAGTTCTTC.

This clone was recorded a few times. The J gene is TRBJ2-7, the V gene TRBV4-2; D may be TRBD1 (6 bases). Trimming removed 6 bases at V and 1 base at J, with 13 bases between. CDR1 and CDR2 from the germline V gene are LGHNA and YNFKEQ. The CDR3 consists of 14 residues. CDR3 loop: CASSWGRGSYEQYF. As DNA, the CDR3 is TGTGCCAGCAGTTGGGGGCGCGGTTCCTACGAGCAGTACTTC.

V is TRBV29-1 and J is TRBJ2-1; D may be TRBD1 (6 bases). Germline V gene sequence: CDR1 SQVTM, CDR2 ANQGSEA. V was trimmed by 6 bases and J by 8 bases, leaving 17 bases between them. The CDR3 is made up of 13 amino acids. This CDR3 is CSVVGQTADEQFF. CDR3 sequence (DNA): TGCAGCGTCGTCGGACAGACGGCGGATGAGCAGTTCTTC.

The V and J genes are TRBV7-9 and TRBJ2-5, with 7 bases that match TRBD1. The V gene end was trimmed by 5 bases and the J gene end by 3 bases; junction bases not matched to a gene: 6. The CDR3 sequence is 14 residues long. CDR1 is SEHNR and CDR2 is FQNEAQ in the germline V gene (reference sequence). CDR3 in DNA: TGTGCCAGCAGCGCCTCAACAGGGGAAGAGACCCAGTACTTC. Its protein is CASSASTGEETQYF.

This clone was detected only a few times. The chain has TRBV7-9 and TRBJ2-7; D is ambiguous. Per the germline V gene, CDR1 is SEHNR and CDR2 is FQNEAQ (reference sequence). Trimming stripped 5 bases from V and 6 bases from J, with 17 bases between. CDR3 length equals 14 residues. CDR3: CASSPPTDFTEQYF. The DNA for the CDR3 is TGTGCCAGCAGCCCCCCGACTGACTTCACCGAGCAGTACTTC.